A single T cell receptor beta chain is shown here with its context. Its antigen remains unidentified. Selected positively for CCR7 and CD45RO-negative, naive CD8 cells excluded terminally differentiated effector memory CD45RA+ cells. These data are taken from a study of shared clonotypes between healthy human individuals. Study-level information: Per-donor plates numbered three CD4 naive, three CD4 memory, two CD8 naive and one CD8 memory.

Study observations and caveats: Naive CD4 clonotypes were shared across a few donors at about 5%. Naive subsets generally had larger estimated richness than memory subsets.

Only in-frame clones appear in the TCRdb table, and some are missing; sequencing was by immunoSEQ multiplex PCR. The sample has about 2 million clones; about 95% are singletons. Germline V gene lookup returns CDR1 KGHSH and CDR2 LQKENI. This CDR3 is 15 amino acids long. V lost 3 bases and J lost 0, with 11 bases in between. This chain connects TRBV18 to TRBJ1-1, with D unresolved. This sequence originates from a man in his late teens or twenties in good health. The sample was naive CD8+ T cells sorted from blood. The DNA for the CDR3 is TGTGCCAGCTCACCTTCGTCGCCGCTGAACACTGAAGCTTTCTTT. This gives the protein CASSPSSPLNTEAFF.